This is a list of T cell receptor beta chains from one sample in a study of human T cells and chemical hapten exposure. TCRdb redid the calling of the RACE reads with MiXCR, one entry per CDR3 protein. The repertoire has about 79,000 distinct CDR3 sequences, roughly 8.6% of them found once; the top ten carry approximately 1.4%. The sequencing sample was made of whole blood. These receptor sequences come from a male donor in good health. Some clones in this sample may be carry-over from other donors' samples. CDR3s include the opening cysteine and the closing phenylalanine or tryptophan. A D gene is named only where the DNA matches it firmly. Expanded clones get a size class; other rows say once, few or many, or leave the size out.

clone_size | j_call | v_call | d_call | cdr3_nt | cdr3_aa
few | TRBJ1-5 | TRBV18 | TRBD1 | TGTGCCAGCTCACCACCCGGACAGGGGACTAGCAATCAGCCCCAGCATTTT | CASSPPGQGTSNQPQHF
few | TRBJ1-6 | TRBV6-2/TRBV6-3 | TRBD1 | TGTGCCAGCAAAACGGACAGGGGAGGCGTTAATTCACCCCTCCACTTT | CASKTDRGGVNSPLHF
many | TRBJ2-3 | TRBV7-2 | TRBD2 | TGTGCCAGCAGCTTAAAGCGGGGGGGCACAGATACGCAGTATTTT | CASSLKRGGTDTQYF
few | TRBJ2-5 | TRBV7-2 | . | TGTGCCAGCAGCTTAGAAGTTACGGGGTACGGGCAAGAGACCCAGTACTTC | CASSLEVTGYGQETQYF
. | TRBJ1-5 | TRBV29-1 | . | TGCAGCGTTGAAACAGGCGAGAATCAGCCCCAGCATTTT | CSVETGENQPQHF
. | TRBJ1-1 | TRBV13 | TRBD1 | TGTGCCAGCAGCTTGGTTTCGACAGGGGCCACTGAAGCTTTCTTT | CASSLVSTGATEAFF
few | TRBJ1-6 | TRBV4-3 | . | TGCGCCAGCAGCCAAGATCCCCGGGGGCTCCTTTATAATTCACCCCTCCACTTT | CASSQDPRGLLYNSPLHF
few | TRBJ2-1 | TRBV7-2 | . | TGTGCCAGCAGCTCCTGGGCAGGGATGGGGAATGAGCAGTTCTTC | CASSSWAGMGNEQFF
few | TRBJ2-3 | TRBV7-9 | TRBD2 | TGTGCCAGCAGCCCCGGACTAGCGGGAGGCCTCGGCACAGATACGCAGTATTTT | CASSPGLAGGLGTDTQYF
. | TRBJ2-5 | TRBV5-6 | . | TGTGCCAGCAGCTTGGCCAGAGGATTCCAAGAGACCCAGTACTTC | CASSLARGFQETQYF
. | TRBJ1-4 | TRBV6-6 | . | TGTGCCAGCAGTCACACAGGGACGGCTAATGAAAAACTGTTTTTT | CASSHTGTANEKLFF
few | TRBJ2-5 | TRBV4-3 | . | TGCGCCAGCAGCCAAGACAGGGACCTCCAAGAGACCCAGTACTTC | CASSQDRDLQETQYF
many | TRBJ2-2 | TRBV6-1 | . | TGTGCCAGCAGAGCGACCGATACCGGGGAGCTGTTTTTT | CASRATDTGELFF
. | TRBJ2-1 | TRBV18 | TRBD2 | TGTGCCAGCTCACCAGGTGCGGGAGGAACCCGCAATGAGCAGTTCTTC | CASSPGAGGTRNEQFF
. | TRBJ1-1 | TRBV7-9 | . | TGTGCCAGCAGCTTACTGAGCAGCCCCGTGGCGAACACTGAAGCTTTCTTT | CASSLLSSPVANTEAFF
. | TRBJ1-1 | TRBV27 | . | TGTGCCAGCACAAACCGAGGCACTGAAGCTTTCTTT | CASTNRGTEAFF
few | TRBJ2-3 | TRBV18 | TRBD1 | TGTGCCAGCTCAGGACAGGGGGCATTATCGACAGATACGCAGTATTTT | CASSGQGALSTDTQYF
few | TRBJ1-1 | TRBV6-2/TRBV6-3 | . | TGTGCCAGCAGTCACACAGAGAACACTGAAGCTTTCTTT | CASSHTENTEAFF
. | TRBJ1-1 | TRBV29-1 | . | TGCAGCGTTGTGGCAGGGGTGACTGAAGCTTTCTTT | CSVVAGVTEAFF
. | TRBJ1-1 | TRBV5-1 | TRBD1 | TGCGCCAGCACTCTCCAGGGACAGCTTAACACTGAAGCTTTCTTT | CASTLQGQLNTEAFF
few | TRBJ1-4 | TRBV6-5 | . | TGTGCCAGCAGGACGAACCGTGCAACTAATGAAAAACTGTTTTTT | CASRTNRATNEKLFF
. | TRBJ2-7 | TRBV7-2 | TRBD2 | TGTGCCAGCAGCTTAGGACAAACTTGGGGGGGGGCCTACGAGCAGTACTTC | CASSLGQTWGGAYEQYF
few | TRBJ2-3 | TRBV4-2 | . | TGTGCCAGCAGCCCGAAGGCTCCGACGGGTATCCCTTATACGCAGTATTTT | CASSPKAPTGIPYTQYF
. | TRBJ2-3 | TRBV29-1 | . | TGCAGCGACTTGACAGGATTCAATACGCAGTATTTT | CSDLTGFNTQYF